This T cell receptor beta chain comes out of a study of OX40 agonist ivuxolimab in advanced cancers. Study in general: Patients in the trial were receiving intravenous ivuxolimab every 2 weeks, at doses of 0.01 to 10 mg/kg.

Samples of blood were obtained at baseline, on cycle 4 day 1, and on cycle 7 day 1. The CDR3 extends over 16 amino acids. V lost 5 bases and J lost 2; bases outside the gene matches: 10. Germline loops: CDR1 SGDLS, CDR2 YYNGEE. Here immunoSEQ multiplex PCR was the method, and the copy in TCRdb shows in-frame clones only, minus some. The data contain some 100,000 clones, roughly nine tenths of them singletons. Findings and caveats of the study: Expanded peripheral T cell antigen specificity was not determined.

To note about this clone: No antigen is known for it.

The receptor's source is an adult with an advanced solid tumor such as melanoma, head and neck, liver or kidney cancer. The J gene is TRBJ2-3, the V gene TRBV9; 8 bases match TRBD2. The sample was CD4+ or CD8+ T cells sorted from blood, taken in a trial of the OX40 agonist ivuxolimab. CDR3 bases: TGTGCCAGCAGTTCCCGACTAGCGTATCCCACAGATACGCAGTATTTT. It specifies CASSSRLAYPTDTQYF.